The 11 T cell receptor beta chains below all came from one sample that was sequenced in a study of blood T cell repertoires in COVID-19. Produced via immunoSEQ multiplex PCR; TCRdb's table is partial and in-frame only. The sample carries 350,000 to 400,000 clones, 70% to 90% recorded once. Sequenced material: peripheral blood. These receptors all come from a woman aged 25 to 39 with COVID-19, enrolled during active disease.

This chain links TRBV11-2 with TRBJ1-1, with a possible D match to TRBD1 (6 bases). Germline values: CDR1 SGHAT, CDR2 FQNNGV. The CDR3 consists of 16 residues. V lost 1 base, J lost 1 base, and 13 bases lay in between. CDR3 DNA sequence: TGTGCCAGCAGCTTAGGCCGGGGGGGCTGGAACACTGAAGCTTTCTTT. Its translation is CASSLGRGGWNTEAFF.

This clone has just one count. The rearrangement uses TRBV2 and TRBJ2-3, with 15 bases identical to TRBD2. This CDR3 spans 19 amino acids. The V segment lost 10 bases and the J segment 9 bases; nucleotides outside the gene matches: 23. Per the germline V gene, CDR1 is SNHLY and CDR2 is FYNNEI. The CDR3 coding sequence is TGTGCCACCCACATCGCCGGGACTAGCGGGAGGCCCAATCCAGGGACGCAGTATTTT. Translated: CATHIAGTSGRPNPGTQYF.

This chain joins TRBV10-2 and TRBJ2-7; 7 positions agree with TRBD1. Germline CDR1 WSHSY, CDR2 SAAADI. V was pared by 2 bases and J by 0 bases, with 10 bases of the junction left unmatched. CDR3 length: 17 amino acids. Written as DNA, the CDR3 is TGCGCCAGCAGTGAGCCAAATCCGGGACAGAGCTCCTACGAGCAGTACTTC. Its translation: CASSEPNPGQSSYEQYF.

The CDR3 region is CASSQERLAGGAGGNIQYF. CDR3 DNA sequence: TGTGCCAGCAGCCAAGAAAGGCTAGCGGGGGGAGCGGGCGGAAACATTCAGTACTTC. This chain joins TRBV3-1 (or the pseudogene TRBV3-2) and TRBJ2-4; 11 positions match TRBD2. The V segment lost 0 bases and the J segment 6 bases; nucleotides outside the gene matches: 13. The CDR3 sequence is 19 residues long. CDR1 LGHDT and CDR2 YNNKEL come from the germline V gene (reference sequence).

The J gene is TRBJ2-5, the V gene TRBV5-1; TRBD1 might be the D (6 bases). CDR3 length: 18 residues. Germline V gene lookup returns CDR1 SGHRS and CDR2 YFSETQ. The V and J ends lost 0 bases and 2 bases respectively, with 20 bases between them. CDR3 residues: CASSLAGPQGTGQETQYF. As DNA, the CDR3 is TGCGCCAGCAGCTTGGCCGGACCACAGGGAACCGGTCAAGAGACCCAGTACTTC.

For this clone: Sequence at one end of the junction differs from germline and may be a read error. The chain is built from TRBV7-7 and TRBJ2-1, with D possibly being TRBD2 (5 bases). Per the germline V gene, CDR1 is SSHAT and CDR2 is FNYEAQ (reference sequence). CDR3 length: 15 amino acids. Here the CDR3 reads CASSFPGSSYNEQFF. Written as DNA, the CDR3 is TGTGCTAGCAGCTTCCCGGGGAGCTCCTACAATGAGCAGTTCTTC.

In this sample, this clone turned up many times. The chain couples TRBV21-1 to TRBJ1-2; the table's D call, TRBD1, was not checked against the DNA. TRBV21-1 is marked as a pseudogene. CDR3 size: 16 residues. CDR3 bases: TGTGCCAGCAGCCATCGGACAGGAGGGGTTGTCTATGGCTACACCTTC. Translating it yields CASSHRTGGVVYGYTF.

The chain couples TRBV4-1 to TRBJ1-6; D unresolved. The CDR3 sequence is 14 residues long. Trimming shortened V by 3 bases and J by 8 bases, and 11 bases separated the two germline ends. Germline V CDR1 and CDR2: MGHRA, YSYEKL. The CDR3 reads CASSHGLQYSPLHF. For the CDR3, the DNA is TGCGCCAGCAGCCACGGCTTACAGTATTCACCCCTCCACTTT.

This chain links TRBV5-6 with TRBJ2-2; D gene unclear. Per germline, CDR1 SGHDT and CDR2 YYEEEE. With 0 bases removed from V and 4 bases from J, the gap between germline ends came to 13 bases. CDR3 length: 16 amino acids. Written as DNA, the CDR3 is TGTGCCAGCAGCTTGGGAGGCCCCGCGGCCACCGGGGAGCTGTTTTTT. It yields the protein CASSLGGPAATGELFF. The full variable domain, rest sourced from reference TRBV5-6 and TRBJ2-2, is DAGVTQSPTHLIKTRGQQVTLRCSPKSGHDTVSWYQQALGQGPQFIFQYYEEEERQRGNFPDRFSGHQFPNYSSELNVNALLLGDSALYLCASSLGGPAATGELFFGEGSRLTVL.

The chain carries TRBV4-1 and TRBJ1-4; D perhaps matches TRBD1 (6 bases). The ends were cut back, 4 bases at V and 8 bases at J, with 14 bases in the middle. CDR3 size: 14 residues. The germline gives CDR1 MGHRA, CDR2 YSYEKL. CDR3 loop: CASSLGQPGEKLFF. In nucleotides, the CDR3 is TGCGCCAGCAGCCTCGGACAGCCAGGGGAAAAACTGTTTTTT.

The chain employs TRBV5-6 and TRBJ2-4; 11 bases line up with TRBD2. This CDR3 has 12 residues. Unmatched junction bases numbered 5, after V lost 9 bases and J lost 9 bases. CDR1 is SGHDT and CDR2 is YYEEEE in the germline V gene. The DNA for the CDR3 is TGTGCCACCCAAGGGACTAGCGGCATTCAGTACTTC. Translation: CATQGTSGIQYF.